This T cell receptor (beta chain) was found in a study of blood T cells in healthy people across ages. V trimming: 7 bases; J trimming: 7 bases; junction bases outside the gene matches: 13. CDR1 SQVTM and CDR2 ANQGSEA come from the germline V gene. The CDR3 covers 14 residues. Next came a second PCR, run for about 6 to 12 cycles, which used a sample-barcoded 5' primer along with a J-beta primer mix. TCRdb itself ran the 5' RACE reads through MiXCR, one entry per CDR3 protein. The sample carries 1.2 million to 1.5 million distinct CDR3 sequences, around 39% recorded once. The specimen sequenced was blood. The rearrangement uses TRBV29-1 and TRBJ1-2, with 9 bases identical to TRBD1. The receptor was derived from a woman aged 18-30 years in good health. The CDR3 DNA sequence: TGCAGCGGGGAGGAGTCCGGGACAGGGTCTGGCTACACCTTC. Its protein is CSGEESGTGSGYTF.